This T cell receptor (beta chain) comes out of a study of radiation and T cells in renal cell carcinoma. Whole-study findings and limits: Top tumor clonotypes rose in blood 2 weeks post-radiation, then contracted.

Time point defined: blood 2 weeks post-SBRT. As for treatment: 15 Gy SBRT to primary tumor, nephrectomy 4 weeks later. The patient's renal cell carcinoma had clear cell pathology. Data came from immunoSEQ multiplex PCR; TCRdb stores just in-frame clones and leaves some out. The table includes 150,000 to 160,000 clones, about 91% detected once. In the case of this clone: Its antigen is currently unknown.

Trimming removed 7 bases at V and 3 bases at J, with 18 bases between. Germline values: CDR1 LNHDA, CDR2 SQIVND (reference sequence). The CDR3 consists of 15 residues. V and J are TRBV19 and TRBJ1-2, with TRBD1 as a possible D gene (6 bases). The TCR comes from a woman in her 50s with renal cell carcinoma. The specimen comprised blood, sampled from a patient whose treatment included radiotherapy and nephrectomy. As DNA, the CDR3 is TGTGCCAGTATCTCAAGTGGGACACCCTACTATGGCTACACCTTC. It codes for CASISSGTPYYGYTF.